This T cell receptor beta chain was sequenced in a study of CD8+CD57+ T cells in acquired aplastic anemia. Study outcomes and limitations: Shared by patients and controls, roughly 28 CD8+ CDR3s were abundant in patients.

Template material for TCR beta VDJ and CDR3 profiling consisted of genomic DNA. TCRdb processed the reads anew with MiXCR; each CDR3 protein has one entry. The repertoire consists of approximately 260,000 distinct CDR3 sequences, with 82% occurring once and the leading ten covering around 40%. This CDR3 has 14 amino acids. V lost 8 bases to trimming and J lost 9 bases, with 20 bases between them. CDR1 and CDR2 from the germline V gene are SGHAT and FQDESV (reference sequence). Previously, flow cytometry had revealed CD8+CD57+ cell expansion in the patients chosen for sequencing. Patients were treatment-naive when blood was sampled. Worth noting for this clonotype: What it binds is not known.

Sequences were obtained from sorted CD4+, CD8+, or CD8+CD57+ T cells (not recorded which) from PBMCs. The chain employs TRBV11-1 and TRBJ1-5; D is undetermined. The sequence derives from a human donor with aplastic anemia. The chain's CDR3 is CASGDGTAGRPQHF. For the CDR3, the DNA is TGTGCCAGCGGCGACGGTACAGCGGGAAGGCCCCAGCATTTT.